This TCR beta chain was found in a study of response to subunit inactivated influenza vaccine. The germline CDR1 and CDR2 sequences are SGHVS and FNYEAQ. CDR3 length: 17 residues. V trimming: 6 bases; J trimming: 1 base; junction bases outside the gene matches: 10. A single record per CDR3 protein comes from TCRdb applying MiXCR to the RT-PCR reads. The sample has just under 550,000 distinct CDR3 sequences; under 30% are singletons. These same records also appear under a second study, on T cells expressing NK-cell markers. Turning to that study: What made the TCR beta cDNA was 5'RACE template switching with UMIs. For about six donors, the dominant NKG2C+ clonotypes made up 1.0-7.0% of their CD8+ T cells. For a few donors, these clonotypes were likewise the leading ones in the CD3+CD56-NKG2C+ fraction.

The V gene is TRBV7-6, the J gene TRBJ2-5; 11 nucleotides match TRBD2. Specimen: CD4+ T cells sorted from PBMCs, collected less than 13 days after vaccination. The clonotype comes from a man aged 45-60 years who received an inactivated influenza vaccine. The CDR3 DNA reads TGTGCCAGCAGTCATACATTAGCGGGGGGGCTCCAAGAGACCCAGTACTTC. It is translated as CASSHTLAGGLQETQYF.